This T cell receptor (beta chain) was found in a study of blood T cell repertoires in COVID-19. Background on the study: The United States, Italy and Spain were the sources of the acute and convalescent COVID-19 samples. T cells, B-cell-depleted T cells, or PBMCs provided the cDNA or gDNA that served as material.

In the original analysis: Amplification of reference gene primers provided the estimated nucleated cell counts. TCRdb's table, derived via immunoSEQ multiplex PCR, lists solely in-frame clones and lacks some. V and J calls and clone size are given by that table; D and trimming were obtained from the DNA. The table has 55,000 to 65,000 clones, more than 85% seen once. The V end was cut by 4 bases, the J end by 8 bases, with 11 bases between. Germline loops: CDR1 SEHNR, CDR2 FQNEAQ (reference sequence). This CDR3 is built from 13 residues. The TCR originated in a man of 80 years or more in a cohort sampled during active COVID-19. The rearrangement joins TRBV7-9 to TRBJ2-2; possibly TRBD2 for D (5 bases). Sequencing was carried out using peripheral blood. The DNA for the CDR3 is TGTGCCAGCAGCTCCTGGGGAGATGGGGAGCTGTTTTTT. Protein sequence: CASSSWGDGELFF. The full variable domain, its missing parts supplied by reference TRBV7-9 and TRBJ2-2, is DTGVSQNPRHKITKRGQNVTFRCDPISEHNRLYWYRQTLGQGPEFLTYFQNEAQLEKSRLLSDRFSAERPKGSFSTLEIQRTEQGDSAMYLCASSSWGDGELFFGEGSRLTVL.